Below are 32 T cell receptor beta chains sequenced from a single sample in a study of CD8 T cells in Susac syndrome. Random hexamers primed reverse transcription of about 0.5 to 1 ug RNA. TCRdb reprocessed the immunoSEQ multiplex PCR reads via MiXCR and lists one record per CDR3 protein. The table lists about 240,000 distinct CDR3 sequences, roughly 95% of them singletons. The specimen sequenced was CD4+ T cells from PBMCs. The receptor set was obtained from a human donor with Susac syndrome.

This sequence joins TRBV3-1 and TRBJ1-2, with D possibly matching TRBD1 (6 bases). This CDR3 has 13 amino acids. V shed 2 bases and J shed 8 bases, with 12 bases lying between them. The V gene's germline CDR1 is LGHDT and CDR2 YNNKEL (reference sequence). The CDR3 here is CASSQIQGGGYTF. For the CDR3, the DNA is TGTGCCAGCAGCCAAATACAGGGTGGCGGCTACACCTTC.

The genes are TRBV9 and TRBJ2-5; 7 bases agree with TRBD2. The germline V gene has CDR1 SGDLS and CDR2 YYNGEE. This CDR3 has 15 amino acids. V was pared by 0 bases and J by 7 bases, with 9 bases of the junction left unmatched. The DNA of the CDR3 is TGTGCCAGCAGCGTAGCCCCCGGTACGGGAGGGACCCAGTACTTC. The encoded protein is CASSVAPGTGGTQYF.

The CDR3 coding sequence is TGTGCCAGCAGCAGCTTAGCCCCGGGGCCCTACAATGAGCAGTTCTTC. Translating it yields CASSSLAPGPYNEQFF. The chain has TRBV7-8 and TRBJ2-1; tentatively, D is TRBD1 or TRBD2 (5 bases each). CDR1 and CDR2 (germline): SGHVS, FQNEAQ. The CDR3 contains 16 residues. The germline V and J ends were trimmed by 5 bases and 2 bases, with 16 bases remaining between them.

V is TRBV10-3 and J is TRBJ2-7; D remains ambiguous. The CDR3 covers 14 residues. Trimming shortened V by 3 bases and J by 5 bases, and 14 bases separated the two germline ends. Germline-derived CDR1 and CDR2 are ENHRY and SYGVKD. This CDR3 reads CAISDLLQLHEQYF. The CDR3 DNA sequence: TGTGCCATCAGTGATCTTCTGCAACTACACGAGCAGTACTTC.

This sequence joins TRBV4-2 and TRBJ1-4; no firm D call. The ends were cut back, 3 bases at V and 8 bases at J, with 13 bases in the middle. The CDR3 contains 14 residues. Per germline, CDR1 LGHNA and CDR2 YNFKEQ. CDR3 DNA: TGTGCCAGCAGCCATCCTCCCCGGCGGGAAAAACTGTTTTTT. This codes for CASSHPPRREKLFF.

DNA for the CDR3: TGCAGTGCTAGATCATCGGAGACCCAGTACTTC. As protein: CSARSSETQYF. This chain links TRBV20-1 with TRBJ2-5, with D unresolved. Germline-derived CDR1 and CDR2 are DFQATT and SNEGSKA (reference sequence). V was trimmed by 2 bases and J by 5 bases, leaving 6 bases between them. The CDR3 is 11 amino acids.

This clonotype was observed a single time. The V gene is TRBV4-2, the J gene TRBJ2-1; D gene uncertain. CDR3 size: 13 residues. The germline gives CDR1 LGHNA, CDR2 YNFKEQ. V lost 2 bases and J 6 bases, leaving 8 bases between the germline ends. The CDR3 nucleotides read TGTGCCAGCAGCCAACAACGAGGCAATGAGCAGTTCTTC. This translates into CASSQQRGNEQFF.

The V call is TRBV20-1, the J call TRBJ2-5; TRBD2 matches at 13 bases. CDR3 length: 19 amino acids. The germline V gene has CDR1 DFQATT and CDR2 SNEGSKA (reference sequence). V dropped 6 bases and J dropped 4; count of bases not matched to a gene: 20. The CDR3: CSAPPTGTSGTGRPETQYF. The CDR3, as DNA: TGCAGTGCCCCACCCACCGGGACTAGCGGGACAGGGAGGCCAGAGACCCAGTACTTC.

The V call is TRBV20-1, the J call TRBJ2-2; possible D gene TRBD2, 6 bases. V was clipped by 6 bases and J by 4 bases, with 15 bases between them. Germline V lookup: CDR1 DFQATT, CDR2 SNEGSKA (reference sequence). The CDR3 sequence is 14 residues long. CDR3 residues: CSALGVGGTGELFF. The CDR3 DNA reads TGCAGTGCACTAGGTGTCGGGGGCACCGGGGAGCTGTTTTTT.

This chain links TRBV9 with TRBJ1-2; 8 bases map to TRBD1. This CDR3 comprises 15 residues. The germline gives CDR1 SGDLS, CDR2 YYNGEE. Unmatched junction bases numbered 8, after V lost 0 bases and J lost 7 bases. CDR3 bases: TGTGCCAGCAGCGTAGAGAACAGGGGGATTGCTGGCTACACCTTC. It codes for CASSVENRGIAGYTF.

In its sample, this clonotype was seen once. CDR3 nucleotides: TGCGCCAGCAGTCCCGGGGCGGCGGTTACCGGGGAGCTGTTTTTT. Translating it yields CASSPGAAVTGELFF. This chain uses TRBV5-1 with TRBJ2-2; TRBD1 or TRBD2 may be the D gene (5 bases each). Trimming stripped 5 bases from V and 5 bases from J, with 16 bases between. The germline V gene encodes CDR1 SGHRS and CDR2 YFSETQ. The CDR3 contains 15 residues. Combining the CDR3 with reference TRBV5-1 and TRBJ2-2 gives the whole variable domain KAGVTQTPRYLIKTRGQQVTLSCSPISGHRSVSWYQQTPGQGLQFLFEYFSETQRNKGNFPGRFSGRQFSNSRSEMNVSTLELGDSALYLCASSPGAAVTGELFFGEGSRLTVL.

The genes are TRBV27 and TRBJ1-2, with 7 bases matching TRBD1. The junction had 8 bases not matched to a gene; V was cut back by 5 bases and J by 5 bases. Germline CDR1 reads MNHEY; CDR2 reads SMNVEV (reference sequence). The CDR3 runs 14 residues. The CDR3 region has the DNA TGTGCCAGCAGTGCTAACAGGGGAGGGTATGGCTACACCTTC. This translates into CASSANRGGYGYTF.

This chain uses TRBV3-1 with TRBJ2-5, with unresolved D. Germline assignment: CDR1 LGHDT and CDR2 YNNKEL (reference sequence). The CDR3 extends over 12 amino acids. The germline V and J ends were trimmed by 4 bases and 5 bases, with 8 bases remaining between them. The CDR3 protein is CASSPRWETQYF. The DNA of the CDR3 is TGTGCCAGCAGCCCTCGATGGGAGACCCAGTACTTC.

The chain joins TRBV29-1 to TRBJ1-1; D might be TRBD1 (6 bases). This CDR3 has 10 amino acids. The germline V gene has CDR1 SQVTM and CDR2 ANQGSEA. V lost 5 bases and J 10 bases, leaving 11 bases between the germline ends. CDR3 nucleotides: TGCAGCGTTCGGGGGCTCGGAGCTTTCTTT. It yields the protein CSVRGLGAFF.

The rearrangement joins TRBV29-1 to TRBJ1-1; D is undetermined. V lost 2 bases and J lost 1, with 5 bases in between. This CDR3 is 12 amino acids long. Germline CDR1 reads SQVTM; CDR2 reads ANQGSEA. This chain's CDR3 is CSVETANTEAFF. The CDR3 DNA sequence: TGCAGCGTTGAAACAGCGAACACTGAAGCTTTCTTT.

DNA of the CDR3: TGTGCCAGCAGCTTGGGGACTGACTTAACTGCTGGGCAGTATTTT. Encoded protein: CASSLGTDLTAGQYF. The chain employs TRBV5-4 and TRBJ2-3, with a possible D match to TRBD2 (5 bases). The CDR3 has 15 residues. Germline CDR1 is SGHNT and CDR2 is YYREEE (reference sequence). V was trimmed by 0 bases and J by 11 bases, leaving 19 bases between them.

CDR3 amino acids: CASSRLGQAAEAFF. CDR3 nucleotide sequence: TGTGCCAGCAGTCGACTTGGACAGGCCGCTGAAGCTTTCTTT. The rearrangement uses TRBV2 and TRBJ1-1; 7 bases agree with TRBD1. J lost 6 bases, V lost 5 bases, and 9 bases had no gene match. The CDR3 is 14 amino acids. Germline CDR1 is SNHLY and CDR2 is FYNNEI.

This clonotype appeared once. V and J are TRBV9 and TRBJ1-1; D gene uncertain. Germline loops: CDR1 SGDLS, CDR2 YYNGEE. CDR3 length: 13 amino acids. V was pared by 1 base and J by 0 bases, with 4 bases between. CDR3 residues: CASSVHLNTEAFF. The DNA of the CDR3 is TGTGCCAGCAGCGTACATTTGAACACTGAAGCTTTCTTT.

The CDR3 DNA is TGTGCCAGCAGTTTAGGGATTAACTATGGCTACACCTTC. Its protein is CASSLGINYGYTF. The J gene is TRBJ1-2, the V gene TRBV12-3 or TRBV12-4; D unresolved. The V end lost 1 base, the J end lost 1 base, and 4 bases lay between the germline ends. CDR3 length: 13 amino acids.

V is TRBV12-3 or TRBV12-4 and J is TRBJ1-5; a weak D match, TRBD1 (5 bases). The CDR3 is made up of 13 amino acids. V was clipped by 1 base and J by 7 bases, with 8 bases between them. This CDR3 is CASSLGEGQPQHF. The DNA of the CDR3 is TGTGCCAGCAGTTTAGGGGAGGGGCAGCCCCAGCATTTT.

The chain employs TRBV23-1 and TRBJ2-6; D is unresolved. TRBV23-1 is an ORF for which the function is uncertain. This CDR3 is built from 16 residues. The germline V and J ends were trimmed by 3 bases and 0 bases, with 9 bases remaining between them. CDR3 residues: CASSHLDGSGANVLTF. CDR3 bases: TGCGCCAGCAGTCACTTGGACGGCTCTGGGGCCAACGTCCTGACTTTC.

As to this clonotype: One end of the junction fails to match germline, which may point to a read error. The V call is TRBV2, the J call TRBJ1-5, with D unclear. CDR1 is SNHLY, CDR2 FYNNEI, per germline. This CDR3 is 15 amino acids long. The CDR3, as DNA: TGTGCCAGCAGAGAAGACGGAGGCTACAATCAGCCCCAGCATTTT. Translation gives CASREDGGYNQPQHF.

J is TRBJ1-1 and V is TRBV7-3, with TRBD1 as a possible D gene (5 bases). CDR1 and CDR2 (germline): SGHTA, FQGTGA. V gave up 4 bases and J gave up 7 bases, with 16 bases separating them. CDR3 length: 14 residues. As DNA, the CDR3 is TGTGCCAGCAGCTCAAAACTCAGGGAAGGTGAAGCTTTCTTT. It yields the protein CASSSKLREGEAFF.

The CDR3 DNA is TGTGCCAGCAGCCCTGGCGGGGAGCTGTTTTTT. Its protein is CASSPGGELFF. The chain joins TRBV3-1 to TRBJ2-2; D ambiguous. Germline V gene lookup returns CDR1 LGHDT and CDR2 YNNKEL (reference sequence). The V end lost 4 bases, the J end lost 7 bases, and 4 bases lay between the germline ends. The length of the CDR3 is 11 residues.

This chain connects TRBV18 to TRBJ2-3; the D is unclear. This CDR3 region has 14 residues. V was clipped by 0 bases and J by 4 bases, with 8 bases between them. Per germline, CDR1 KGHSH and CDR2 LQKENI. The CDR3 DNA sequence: TGTGCCAGCTCACCACCGCCTGCCGCAGATACGCAGTATTTT. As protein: CASSPPPAADTQYF. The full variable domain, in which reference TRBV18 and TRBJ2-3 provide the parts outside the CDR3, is NAGVMQNPRHLVRRRGQEARLRCSPMKGHSHVYWYRQLPEEGLKFMVYLQKENIIDESGMPKERFSAEFPKEGPSILRIQQVVRGDSAAYFCASSPPPAADTQYFGPGTRLTVL.

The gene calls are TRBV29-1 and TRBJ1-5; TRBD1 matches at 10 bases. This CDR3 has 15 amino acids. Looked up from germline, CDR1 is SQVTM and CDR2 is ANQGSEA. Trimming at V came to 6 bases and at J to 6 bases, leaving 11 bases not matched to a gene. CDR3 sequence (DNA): TGCAGCGTGGGGGCTGGACAGGGGGTAGCTCAGCCCCAGCATTTT. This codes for CSVGAGQGVAQPQHF.

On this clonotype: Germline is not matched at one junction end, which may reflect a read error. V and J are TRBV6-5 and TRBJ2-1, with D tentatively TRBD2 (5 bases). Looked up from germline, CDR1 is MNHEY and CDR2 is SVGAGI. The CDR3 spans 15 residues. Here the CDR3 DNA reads TGTGCCAGCAGCCGTACTGGCGGGCCTTACAGTGAGCAGTTCTTC. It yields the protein CASSRTGGPYSEQFF.

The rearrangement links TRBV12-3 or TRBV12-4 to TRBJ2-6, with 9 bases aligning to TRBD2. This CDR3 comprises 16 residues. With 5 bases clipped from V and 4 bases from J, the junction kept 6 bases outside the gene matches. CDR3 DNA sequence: TGTGCCAGCAGTCTGGCGGGGGGGTACGGGGCCAACGTCCTGACTTTC. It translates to CASSLAGGYGANVLTF.

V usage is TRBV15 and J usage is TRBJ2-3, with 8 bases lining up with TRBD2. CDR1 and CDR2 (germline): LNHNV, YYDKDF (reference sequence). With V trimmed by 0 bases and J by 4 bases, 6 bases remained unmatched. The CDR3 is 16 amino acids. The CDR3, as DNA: TGTGCCACCAGCAGAGATTTGGCGGGAGGCGCAGATACGCAGTATTTT. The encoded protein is CATSRDLAGGADTQYF.

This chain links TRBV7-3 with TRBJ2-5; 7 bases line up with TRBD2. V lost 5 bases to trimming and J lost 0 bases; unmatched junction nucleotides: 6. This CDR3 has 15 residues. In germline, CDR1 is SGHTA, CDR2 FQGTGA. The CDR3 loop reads CASSQRGEDQETQYF. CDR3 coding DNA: TGTGCCAGCAGCCAGCGGGGAGAGGACCAAGAGACCCAGTACTTC.

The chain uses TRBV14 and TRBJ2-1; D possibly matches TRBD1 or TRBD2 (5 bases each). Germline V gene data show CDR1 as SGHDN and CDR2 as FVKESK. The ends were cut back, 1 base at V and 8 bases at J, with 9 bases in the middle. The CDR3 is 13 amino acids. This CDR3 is CASSQVRGHEQFF. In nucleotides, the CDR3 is TGTGCCAGCAGCCAAGTGAGGGGCCATGAGCAGTTCTTC.

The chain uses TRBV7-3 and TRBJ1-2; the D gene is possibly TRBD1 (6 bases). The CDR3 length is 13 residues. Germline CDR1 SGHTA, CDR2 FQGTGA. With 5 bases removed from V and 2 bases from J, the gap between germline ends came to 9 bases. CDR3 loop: CASSRDKNYGYTF. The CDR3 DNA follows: TGTGCCAGCAGCCGGGACAAGAACTATGGCTACACCTTC.